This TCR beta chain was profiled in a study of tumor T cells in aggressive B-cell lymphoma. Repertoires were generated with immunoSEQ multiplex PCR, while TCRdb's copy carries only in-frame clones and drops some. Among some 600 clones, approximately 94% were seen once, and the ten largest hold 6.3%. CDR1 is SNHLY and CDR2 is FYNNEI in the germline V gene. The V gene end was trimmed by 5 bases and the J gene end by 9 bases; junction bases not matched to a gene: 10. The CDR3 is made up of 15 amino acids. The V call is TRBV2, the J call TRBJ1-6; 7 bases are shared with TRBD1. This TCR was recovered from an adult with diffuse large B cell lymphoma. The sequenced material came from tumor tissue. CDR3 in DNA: TGTGCCAGCAGTCAAAGACAGGGAATGGGTTCACCCCTCCACTTT. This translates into CASSQRQGMGSPLHF.